This entry concerns a single TCR beta chain. This record comes from a study of response to subunit inactivated influenza vaccine. TCRdb fed the RT-PCR reads into MiXCR, producing one record per CDR3 protein. The data hold 650,000 to 700,000 distinct CDR3 sequences, with approximately 15% observed a single time. Per germline, CDR1 ENHRY and CDR2 SYGVKD. The CDR3 totals 13 residues. V lost 2 bases and J 6 bases, leaving 11 bases between the germline ends. The chain has TRBV10-3 and TRBJ2-7; D not resolved. The sequence was collected from a man in his fifties who received an inactivated influenza vaccine. The material sequenced was PBMCs from blood, taken 12 days after vaccination. The CDR3 protein is CAISEPGPGEQYF. The CDR3 DNA follows: TGTGCCATCAGTGAGCCCGGGCCAGGCGAGCAGTACTTC.